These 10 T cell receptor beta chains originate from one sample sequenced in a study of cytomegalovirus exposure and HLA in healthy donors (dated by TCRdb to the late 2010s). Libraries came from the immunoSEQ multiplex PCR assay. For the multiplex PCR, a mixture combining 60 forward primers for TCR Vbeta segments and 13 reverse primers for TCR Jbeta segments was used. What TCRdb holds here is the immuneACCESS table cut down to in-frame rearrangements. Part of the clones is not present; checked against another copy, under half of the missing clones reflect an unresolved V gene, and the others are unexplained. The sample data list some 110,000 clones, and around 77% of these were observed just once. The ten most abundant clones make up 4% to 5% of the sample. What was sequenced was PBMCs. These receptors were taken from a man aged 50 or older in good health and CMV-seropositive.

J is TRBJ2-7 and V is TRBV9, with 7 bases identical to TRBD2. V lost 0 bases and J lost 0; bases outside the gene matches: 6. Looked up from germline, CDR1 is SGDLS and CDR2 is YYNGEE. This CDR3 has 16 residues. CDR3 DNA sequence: TGTGCCAGCAGCGTAGGTCCGGGAGGCACCTCCTACGAGCAGTACTTC. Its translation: CASSVGPGGTSYEQYF.

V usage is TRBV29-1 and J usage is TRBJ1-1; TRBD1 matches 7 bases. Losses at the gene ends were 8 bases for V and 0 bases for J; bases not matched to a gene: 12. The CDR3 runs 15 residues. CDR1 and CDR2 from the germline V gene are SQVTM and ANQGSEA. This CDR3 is CSSHDREGLNTEAFF. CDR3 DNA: TGCAGCTCCCATGACAGGGAAGGGTTGAACACTGAAGCTTTCTTT.

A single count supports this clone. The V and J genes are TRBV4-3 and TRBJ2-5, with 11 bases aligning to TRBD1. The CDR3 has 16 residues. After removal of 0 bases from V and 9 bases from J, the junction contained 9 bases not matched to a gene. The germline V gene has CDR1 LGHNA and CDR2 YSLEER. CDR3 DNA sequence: TGCGCCAGCAGCCAAGATACCGGGACAGGGGGGCGGGCCCAGTACTTC. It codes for CASSQDTGTGGRAQYF.

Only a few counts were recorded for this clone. CDR3: CASSEGPYGYTF. CDR3 nucleotides: TGTGCCAGCAGCGAGGGCCCCTATGGCTACACCTTC. The chain couples TRBV5-4 to TRBJ1-2; D is unresolved. The CDR3 totals 12 residues. V dropped 4 bases and J dropped 4 bases, with 8 bases sitting between them. Germline-derived CDR1 and CDR2 are SGHNT and YYREEE (reference sequence).

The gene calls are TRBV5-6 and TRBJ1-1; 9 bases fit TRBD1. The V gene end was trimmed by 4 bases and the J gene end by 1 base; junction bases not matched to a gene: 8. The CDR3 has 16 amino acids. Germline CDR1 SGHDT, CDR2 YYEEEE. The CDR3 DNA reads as TGTGCCAGCAGCGCCATGACAGGGGGAGGGAACACTGAAGCTTTCTTT. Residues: CASSAMTGGGNTEAFF.

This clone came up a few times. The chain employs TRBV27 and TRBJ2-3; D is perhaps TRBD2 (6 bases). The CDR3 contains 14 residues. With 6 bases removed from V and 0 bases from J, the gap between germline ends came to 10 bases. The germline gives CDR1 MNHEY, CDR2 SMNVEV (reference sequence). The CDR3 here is CASREGRSTDTQYF. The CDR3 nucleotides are TGTGCCAGCAGGGAGGGACGGAGCACAGATACGCAGTATTTT.

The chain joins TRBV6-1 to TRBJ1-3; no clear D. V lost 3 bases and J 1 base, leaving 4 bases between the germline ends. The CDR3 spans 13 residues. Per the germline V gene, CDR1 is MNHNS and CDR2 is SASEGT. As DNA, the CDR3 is TGTGCCAGCAGTGACCCGTCTGGAAACACCATATATTTT. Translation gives CASSDPSGNTIYF.

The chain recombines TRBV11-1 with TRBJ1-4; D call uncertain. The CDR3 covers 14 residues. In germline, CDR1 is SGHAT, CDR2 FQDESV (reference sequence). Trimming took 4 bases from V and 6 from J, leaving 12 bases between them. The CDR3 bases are TGTGCCAGCAGCTCGGAGGAGGCTGATGAAAAACTGTTTTTT. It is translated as CASSSEEADEKLFF.

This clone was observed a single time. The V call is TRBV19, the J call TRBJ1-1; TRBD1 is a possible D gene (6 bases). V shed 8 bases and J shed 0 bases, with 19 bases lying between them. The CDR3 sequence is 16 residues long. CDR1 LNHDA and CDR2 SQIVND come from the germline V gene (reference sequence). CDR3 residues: CASLPGHFSLNTEAFF. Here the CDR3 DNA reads TGTGCCAGTCTTCCGGGACACTTTTCTTTGAACACTGAAGCTTTCTTT. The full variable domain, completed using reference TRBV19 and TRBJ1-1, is DGGITQSPKYLFRKEGQNVTLSCEQNLNHDAMYWYRQDPGQGLRLIYYSQIVNDFQKGDIAEGYSVSREKKESFPLTVTSAQKNPTAFYLCASLPGHFSLNTEAFFGQGTRLTVV.

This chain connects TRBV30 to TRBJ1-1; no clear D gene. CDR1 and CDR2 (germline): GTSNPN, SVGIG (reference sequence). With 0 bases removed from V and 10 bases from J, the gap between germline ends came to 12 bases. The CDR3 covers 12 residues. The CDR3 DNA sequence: TGTGCCTGGAGTGTTGAGCGTTCTAGAGCTTTCTTT. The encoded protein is CAWSVERSRAFF.